The sequence of this TCR beta chain was determined in a study of CD8 T cells in Susac syndrome. Details on this clonotype: Its antigen remains unknown.

The germline V gene has CDR1 MRHNA and CDR2 SNTAGT. V lost 0 bases to trimming and J lost 3 bases, with 10 bases between them. The length of the CDR3 is 15 residues. Reverse transcription of roughly 0.45 to 1 ug RNA was performed with random hexamers. TCR beta CDR3 was amplified by immunoSEQ covering 54 Vbeta and 13 Jbeta. Each CDR3 protein is one row after TCRdb ran MiXCR on the immunoSEQ multiplex PCR reads. The sample has about 430,000 distinct CDR3 sequences; approximately 89% are singletons. Study-wide points: By the study's own acknowledgment, its TCR sequencing and HLA analysis included relatively few individuals.

The clonotype originates from a human donor with multiple sclerosis. Sequencing was done on a sample of CD8+ T cells from PBMCs. The gene calls are TRBV6-4 and TRBJ2-3; D call uncertain. The DNA for the CDR3 is TGTGCCAGCAGTGACTCCGTACACCTTACAGATACGCAGTATTTT. Amino acid sequence: CASSDSVHLTDTQYF.